One sample yielded the 28 T cell receptor beta chains listed below, sequenced in a study of T cells in Graves' hyperthyroidism and ophthalmopathy (dated by TCRdb to the late 2010s). Libraries were made using multiplex PCR. The run used an Illumina HiSeq 2000. The TCR beta CDR3 regions were amplified from the RNA transcripts. The first round of RT-PCR for the TCR CDR3 was performed with the HTBI primer set and the Qiagen OneStep RT-PCR kit. Using fastp trimming at Q25 and MiXCR clonotype assembly, TCRdb reanalyzed the public sequencing data and kept in-frame beta chains. CDR3 protein duplicates are merged, each entry listing the most common genes and DNA. In this sample the table shows some 560,000 distinct CDR3 sequences, 12% to 15% of which occur a single time. The leading ten clones occupy approximately 14% of the sample. Sequenced sample: blood. The receptors were gathered from a middle-aged woman with Graves' hyperthyroidism.

This clonotype came up a few times. A much larger clone differs by one base, so this may be a read error. The V and J genes are TRBV2 and TRBJ1-1, with 7 nucleotides matching TRBD1. V lost 6 bases to trimming and J lost 3 bases; unmatched junction nucleotides: 7. This CDR3 contains 14 residues. Germline V lookup: CDR1 SNHLY, CDR2 FYNNEI. CDR3 coding DNA: TGTGCCAGCAGGAGGGACAGAATGGACACTGAAGCTTTCTTT. It yields the protein CASRRDRMDTEAFF.

The CDR3 region has the DNA TGTGCCAGCAGTTTTGCCCTCACCGGGGAGCTGTTTTTT. Translating it yields CASSFALTGELFF. The chain carries TRBV12-3 or TRBV12-4 and TRBJ2-2; D gene unclear. This CDR3 comprises 13 residues. The germline V and J ends were trimmed by 3 bases and 4 bases, with 6 bases remaining between them.

This clonotype was observed at least ten times. V is TRBV20-1 and J is TRBJ2-3, with D maybe TRBD2 (5 bases). Germline CDR1 reads DFQATT; CDR2 reads SNEGSKA (reference sequence). This CDR3 is 17 amino acids long. The V end was cut by 2 bases, the J end by 0 bases, with 18 bases between. CDR3 coding DNA: TGCAGTGCTAGATCCCGGTTGGCAGCGGTCAGCACAGATACGCAGTATTTT. It is translated as CSARSRLAAVSTDTQYF.

This clonotype turned up a few times. The J gene is TRBJ1-2, the V gene TRBV29-1, with a possible D match to TRBD1 (6 bases). V was clipped by 1 base and J by 4 bases, with 10 bases between them. The germline gives CDR1 SQVTM, CDR2 ANQGSEA. The CDR3 is made up of 13 amino acids. The CDR3 protein is CSVEVLQGYGYTF. CDR3 DNA: TGCAGCGTTGAAGTTTTACAGGGCTATGGCTACACCTTC.

The chain joins TRBV20-1 to TRBJ1-4; D is possibly TRBD1 (5 bases). Trimming took 6 bases from V and 4 from J, leaving 18 bases between them. There are 15 residues in the CDR3. The V gene's germline CDR1 is DFQATT and CDR2 SNEGSKA (reference sequence). The CDR3 reads CSALPGGTINEKLFF. The CDR3 DNA reads as TGCAGTGCGCTCCCGGGGGGGACGATTAATGAAAAACTGTTTTTT.

This clonotype was observed a few times. The chain joins TRBV19 to TRBJ1-6; D is ambiguous. CDR3 length: 15 amino acids. Germline CDR1 and CDR2: LNHDA and SQIVND (reference sequence). V shed 6 bases and J shed 8 bases, with 17 bases lying between them. Written as DNA, the CDR3 is TGTGCCAGTAGGCCTGCGGGCCAAGACTATTCACCCCTCCACTTT. It specifies CASRPAGQDYSPLHF. The full variable domain, completed using reference TRBV19 and TRBJ1-6, is DGGITQSPKYLFRKEGQNVTLSCEQNLNHDAMYWYRQDPGQGLRLIYYSQIVNDFQKGDIAEGYSVSREKKESFPLTVTSAQKNPTAFYLCASRPAGQDYSPLHFGNGTRLTVT.

There are many counts of this clonotype. The chain recombines TRBV7-2 with TRBJ1-1; D ambiguous. There are 14 residues in the CDR3. Germline V gene data show CDR1 as SGHTA and CDR2 as FQGNSA. Trimming shortened V by 5 bases and J by 3 bases, and 13 bases separated the two germline ends. The CDR3: CASSPGASDTEAFF. CDR3 DNA: TGTGCCAGCAGCCCCGGCGCATCTGACACTGAAGCTTTCTTT.

The rearrangement joins TRBV2 to TRBJ2-3; 11 positions match TRBD2. With V trimmed by 7 bases and J by 4 bases, 7 bases remained unmatched. The CDR3 totals 15 residues. Germline V lookup: CDR1 SNHLY, CDR2 FYNNEI. CDR3 sequence reads: CASIQTSGSPDTQYF. Written as DNA, the CDR3 is TGTGCCAGCATTCAAACTAGCGGGAGTCCAGATACGCAGTATTTT.

The chain recombines TRBV24-1 with TRBJ1-2, with 11 nucleotides matching TRBD1. The CDR3 runs 15 residues. Trimming took 10 bases from V and 3 from J; bases not matched to a gene: 9. Germline CDR1 is KGHDR and CDR2 is SFDVKD. The CDR3 protein is CATNGPGQGDYGYTF. In DNA form, the CDR3 reads TGTGCCACTAACGGTCCGGGACAGGGGGACTATGGCTACACCTTC.

This clonotype was counted only a few times. This chain uses TRBV6-2 or TRBV6-3 with TRBJ1-2; 7 bases are a match to TRBD1. J gave up 4 bases and V 0 bases, and 5 bases lay outside the gene matches. CDR1 and CDR2 (germline): MNHEY, SVGEGT. This CDR3 contains 15 residues. Here the CDR3 DNA reads TGTGCCAGCAGTTACTCTCAGCCAGGGGGCTATGGCTACACCTTC. Its protein is CASSYSQPGGYGYTF.

This clonotype showed up just a few times. The rearrangement joins TRBV10-3 to TRBJ2-1; 9 nucleotides align to TRBD2. The CDR3 is 14 residues long. With 9 bases clipped from V and 6 bases from J, the junction kept 9 bases outside the gene matches. Per the germline V gene, CDR1 is ENHRY and CDR2 is SYGVKD. CDR3 bases: TGTGCCATACGGGAGCGGGAGGTGGGCAATGAGCAGTTCTTC. Amino acid sequence: CAIREREVGNEQFF.

This clonotype has ten or more counts. This chain links TRBV28 with TRBJ2-4, with 7 bases matching TRBD2. CDR3 length equals 16 residues. After removal of 6 bases from V and 8 bases from J, the junction contained 16 bases not matched to a gene. Germline CDR1 is MDHEN and CDR2 is SYDVKM. The CDR3 DNA is TGTGCCAGCAGCCCACCGGGGAGGGTCGGGAAAGACATTCAGTACTTC. Translation: CASSPPGRVGKDIQYF.

This clonotype was detected ten times or more. The V and J genes are TRBV11-2 and TRBJ2-1, with 10 nucleotides matching TRBD2. Germline V gives CDR1 SGHAT, CDR2 FQNNGV. After removal of 3 bases from V and 5 bases from J, the junction contained 10 bases not matched to a gene. This CDR3 comprises 17 residues. The CDR3 DNA reads as TGTGCCAGCAGCTTCCGCCTCGGACTAGCGGAGAACAATGAGCAGTTCTTC. It encodes CASSFRLGLAENNEQFF.

The table lists this clonotype with many counts. The V and J genes are TRBV30 and TRBJ2-7, with D tentatively TRBD1 (7 bases). Germline V gene data show CDR1 as GTSNPN and CDR2 as SVGIG (reference sequence). V lost 0 bases and J lost 1, with 13 bases in between. The CDR3 length is 15 residues. In DNA form, the CDR3 reads TGTGCCTGGAGTGTATGGAGGGGGCTATCCTACGAGCAGTACTTC. Translated, it gives CAWSVWRGLSYEQYF.

The table lists this clonotype with many counts. This chain uses TRBV18 with TRBJ2-5; possibly TRBD1 or TRBD2 for D (5 bases each). In germline, CDR1 is KGHSH, CDR2 LQKENI. Between the trimmed V and J ends, which lost 3 bases and 4 bases, there was a span of 9 bases. There are 13 residues in the CDR3. This chain's CDR3 is CASSPTGTETQYF. CDR3 sequence (DNA): TGTGCCAGCTCACCTACCGGGACAGAGACCCAGTACTTC.

The table lists this clonotype with a few counts. The chain employs TRBV5-6 and TRBJ2-5; D ambiguous. The V end lost 4 bases, the J end lost 0 bases, and 16 bases lay between the germline ends. Germline-derived CDR1 and CDR2 are SGHDT and YYEEEE. The CDR3 contains 16 residues. DNA of the CDR3: TGTGCCAGCAGCATAACATCGTCCGTAGACCAAGAGACCCAGTACTTC. It encodes CASSITSSVDQETQYF.

There are many counts of this clonotype. The V call is TRBV28, the J call TRBJ2-5; TRBD1 might be the D (5 bases). Germline CDR1 reads MDHEN; CDR2 reads SYDVKM. Deletions cut 6 bases from V and 5 bases from J, with 10 bases between. The CDR3 has 12 amino acids. The CDR3 nucleotides are TGTGCCAGCAGCCAGGGATTGGAGACCCAGTACTTC. Residues: CASSQGLETQYF.

A few counts support this clonotype. The chain has TRBV6-2 or TRBV6-3 and TRBJ1-5, with D perhaps matching TRBD1 (6 bases). The germline V gene has CDR1 MNHEY and CDR2 SVGEGT. V was trimmed by 7 bases and J by 1 base, leaving 11 bases between them. This CDR3 region has 14 residues. The CDR3 loop reads CASTTGSSNQPQHF. The CDR3 DNA follows: TGTGCCAGCACCACAGGGTCGAGCAATCAGCCCCAGCATTTT.

V gene TRBV7-8 combines with J gene TRBJ2-2, with a weak D call TRBD2 (6 bases). The CDR3 is made up of 16 amino acids. V was shortened by 0 bases and J by 0 bases, with 8 bases between the two germline ends. Looked up from germline, CDR1 is SGHVS and CDR2 is FQNEAQ. The chain's CDR3 is CASSLARDPNTGELFF. As DNA, the CDR3 is TGTGCCAGCAGCTTAGCGCGGGACCCGAACACCGGGGAGCTGTTTTTT.

This clonotype occurred many times. The CDR3 is CASSLVGDYEQYF. The CDR3 nucleotides are TGTGCCAGCAGCTTAGTCGGGGACTACGAGCAGTACTTC. The chain carries TRBV7-9 and TRBJ2-7; possible D gene TRBD2, 5 bases. CDR3 length equals 13 residues. Germline CDR1 is SEHNR and CDR2 is FQNEAQ (reference sequence). V was clipped by 1 base and J by 3 bases, with 7 bases between them.

This clonotype was detected a few times. The chain is built from TRBV10-2 and TRBJ2-7, with 10 bases matching TRBD2. The CDR3 extends over 14 amino acids. CDR1 WSHSY and CDR2 SAAADI come from the germline V gene. The ends lost 2 bases at V and 7 bases at J; junction bases unmatched: 5. CDR3 region: CASSEPGLAREQYF. The CDR3 region has the DNA TGCGCCAGCAGTGAGCCGGGACTAGCGAGAGAGCAGTACTTC.

In its sample, this clonotype was seen a few times. This chain uses TRBV29-1 with TRBJ1-1; D not certain. The CDR3 runs to 18 residues. CDR1 SQVTM and CDR2 ANQGSEA come from the germline V gene. V shed 3 bases and J shed 0 bases, with 23 bases lying between them. The CDR3 nucleotides are TGCAGCGTTGAGGCCCCGAAGGCCTCCGGAGGATTGAACACTGAAGCTTTCTTT. Residues: CSVEAPKASGGLNTEAFF.

In this sample, this clonotype turned up many times. V and J are TRBV2 and TRBJ1-2; TRBD1 is a possible D gene (5 bases). The length of the CDR3 is 14 residues. Trimming took 5 bases from V and 6 from J, leaving 16 bases between them. Germline V gene data show CDR1 as SNHLY and CDR2 as FYNNEI. The CDR3 reads CASSNSGTVDGYTF. CDR3 nucleotides: TGTGCCAGCAGTAACTCCGGGACGGTAGATGGCTACACCTTC.

The rearrangement links TRBV28 to TRBJ1-5; D gene ambiguous. Trimming cost V 8 bases and J 4 bases, with 18 bases left between them. Per the germline V gene, CDR1 is MDHEN and CDR2 is SYDVKM. The length of the CDR3 is 15 residues. CDR3 sequence: CASGSPEGGNQPQHF. Written as DNA, the CDR3 is TGTGCCAGCGGGAGCCCTGAAGGAGGTAATCAGCCCCAGCATTTT.

This clonotype showed up many times. This chain connects TRBV5-5 to TRBJ2-2; D remains unclear. The CDR3 loop spans 15 amino acids. From germline, CDR1 is SGHKS and CDR2 YYEKEE (reference sequence). V was pared by 4 bases and J by 4 bases, with 14 bases between. CDR3 in amino acids: CASSPRPRGTGELFF. CDR3 in DNA: TGTGCCAGCAGCCCTCGCCCCCGAGGCACCGGGGAGCTGTTTTTT.

V is TRBV4-1 and J is TRBJ2-5, with D perhaps matching TRBD2 (6 bases). CDR1 is MGHRA, CDR2 YSYEKL, per germline. V was shortened by 3 bases and J by 7 bases, with 15 bases between the two germline ends. The CDR3 contains 14 residues. For the CDR3, the DNA is TGCGCCAGCAGCCAGATCCGGGACGGGGGGACCCAGTACTTC. Amino acids: CASSQIRDGGTQYF.

This clonotype has a handful of counts. One junction end does not reproduce the germline sequence, and a read error may be involved. The chain uses TRBV6-1 and TRBJ1-4, with 7 bases identical to TRBD1. CDR3 length: 15 amino acids. Per germline, CDR1 MNHNS and CDR2 SASEGT. CDR3 DNA: TGTGCCAGCAGATCCTTAGGGACAGCTAACGAAAAACTGTTTTTT. It codes for CASRSLGTANEKLFF.

This clonotype has ten or more counts. V usage is TRBV5-1 and J usage is TRBJ1-1; TRBD1 agrees at 7 bases. Germline V gene sequence: CDR1 SGHRS, CDR2 YFSETQ. Trimming removed 4 bases from V and 3 bases from J; junction bases left unmatched: 6. This CDR3 is built from 14 residues. CDR3 DNA: TGCGCCAGCAGCGGGTCACAGGGGCACACTGAAGCTTTCTTT. It yields the protein CASSGSQGHTEAFF.